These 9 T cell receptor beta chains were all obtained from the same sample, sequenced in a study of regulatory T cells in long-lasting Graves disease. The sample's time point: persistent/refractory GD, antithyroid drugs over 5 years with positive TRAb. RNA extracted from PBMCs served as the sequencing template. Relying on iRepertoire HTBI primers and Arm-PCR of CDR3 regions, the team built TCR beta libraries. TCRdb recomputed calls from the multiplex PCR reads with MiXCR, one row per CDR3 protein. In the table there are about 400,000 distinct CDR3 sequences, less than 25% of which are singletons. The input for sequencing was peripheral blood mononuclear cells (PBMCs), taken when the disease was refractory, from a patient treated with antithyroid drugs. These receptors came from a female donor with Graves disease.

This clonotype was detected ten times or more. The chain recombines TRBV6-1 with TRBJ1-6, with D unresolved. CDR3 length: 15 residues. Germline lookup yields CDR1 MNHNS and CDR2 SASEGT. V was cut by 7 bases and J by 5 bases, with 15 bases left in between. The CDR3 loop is CASNPGRLNNSPLHF. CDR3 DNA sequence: TGTGCCAGCAACCCGGGCAGACTCAATAATTCACCCCTCCACTTT.

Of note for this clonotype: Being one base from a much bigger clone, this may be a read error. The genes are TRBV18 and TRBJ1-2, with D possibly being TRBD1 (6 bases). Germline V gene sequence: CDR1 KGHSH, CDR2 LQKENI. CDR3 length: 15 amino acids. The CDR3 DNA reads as TGTGCCAGCTCACCCTCGGACAGTTCTAACCATGGCTACACCTTC. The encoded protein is CASSPSDSSNHGYTF.

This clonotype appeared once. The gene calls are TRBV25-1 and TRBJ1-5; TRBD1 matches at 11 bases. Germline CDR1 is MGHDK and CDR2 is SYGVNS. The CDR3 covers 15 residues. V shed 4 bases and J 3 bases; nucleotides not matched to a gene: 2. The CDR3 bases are TGTGCCAGCAGTGGGACAGGGGGCCCCAATCAGCCCCAGCATTTT. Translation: CASSGTGGPNQPQHF.

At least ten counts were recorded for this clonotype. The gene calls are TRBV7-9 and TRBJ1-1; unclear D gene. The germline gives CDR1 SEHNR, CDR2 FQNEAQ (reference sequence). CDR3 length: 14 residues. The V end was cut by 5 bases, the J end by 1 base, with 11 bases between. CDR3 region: CASSPTAPNTEAFF. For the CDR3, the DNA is TGTGCCAGCAGCCCGACCGCTCCGAACACTGAAGCTTTCTTT.

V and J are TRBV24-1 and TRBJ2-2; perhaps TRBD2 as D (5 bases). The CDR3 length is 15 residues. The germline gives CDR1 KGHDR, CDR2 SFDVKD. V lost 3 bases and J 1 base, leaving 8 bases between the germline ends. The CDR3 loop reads CATSDTRLNTGELFF. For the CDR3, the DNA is TGTGCCACCAGTGATACTAGATTGAACACCGGGGAGCTGTTTTTT.

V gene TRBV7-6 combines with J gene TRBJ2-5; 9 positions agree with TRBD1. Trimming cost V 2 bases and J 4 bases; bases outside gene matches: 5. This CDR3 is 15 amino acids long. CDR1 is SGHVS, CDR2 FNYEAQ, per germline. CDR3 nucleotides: TGTGCCAGCAGCTTATGGACAGGGGCTCGAGAGACCCAGTACTTC. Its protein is CASSLWTGARETQYF. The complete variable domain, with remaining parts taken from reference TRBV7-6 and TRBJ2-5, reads GAGVSQSPRYKVTKRGQDVALRCDPISGHVSLYWYRQALGQGPEFLTYFNYEAQQDKSGLPNDRFSAERPEGSISTLTIQRTEQRDSAMYRCASSLWTGARETQYFGPGTRLLVL.

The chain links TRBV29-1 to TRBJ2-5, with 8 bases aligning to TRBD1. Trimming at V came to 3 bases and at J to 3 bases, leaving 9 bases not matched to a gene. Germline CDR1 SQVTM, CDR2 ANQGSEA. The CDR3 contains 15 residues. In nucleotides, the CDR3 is TGCAGCGTTGATGTGTGGACAGGGAACAAAGAGACCCAGTACTTC. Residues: CSVDVWTGNKETQYF.

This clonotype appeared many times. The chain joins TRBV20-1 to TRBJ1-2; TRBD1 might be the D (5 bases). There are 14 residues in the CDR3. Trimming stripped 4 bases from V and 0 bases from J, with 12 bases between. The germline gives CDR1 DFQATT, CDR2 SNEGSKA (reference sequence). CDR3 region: CSAKTAYPNYGYTF. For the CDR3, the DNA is TGCAGTGCTAAGACAGCTTATCCTAACTATGGCTACACCTTC.

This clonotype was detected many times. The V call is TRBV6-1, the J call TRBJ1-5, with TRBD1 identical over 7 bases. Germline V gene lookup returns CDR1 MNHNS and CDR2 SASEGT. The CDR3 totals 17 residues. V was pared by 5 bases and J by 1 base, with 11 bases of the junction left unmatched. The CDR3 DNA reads TGTGCCAGCAGTACCGATCGGACAGGCCCCAGCAATCAGCCCCAGCATTTT. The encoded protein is CASSTDRTGPSNQPQHF.